This T cell receptor (beta chain) stems from a study of PD-L1 blockade in urothelial cancer. Study-level background: Patients went on atezolizumab in 2014, receiving 1,200 mg intravenously every 3 weeks. Patients previously received 0 to 3 chemotherapy regimens. Blood analysis occurred 3 weeks (second dose) and 6 weeks after treatment start. Study-level findings and limits: Below-median pretreatment blood TCR clonality predicted better survival.

Time point here: pretreatment peripheral blood. Germline trimming cut 7 bases from V and 7 bases from J; bases unmatched to any gene: 9. The CDR3 spans 15 residues. The germline gives CDR1 SGDLS, CDR2 YYNGEE. Assay used: immunoSEQ multiplex PCR; TCRdb lists only in-frame clones, some missing. Seen here are about 86,000 clones, 85% to 90% observed once, and the top ten hold around 14%. Worth noting for this clone: The antigen is undetermined.

The sequence was obtained from a man in his sixties with urothelial cancer. This specimen consisted of PBMCs, obtained around atezolizumab (anti-PD-L1) treatment. The genes are TRBV9 and TRBJ2-1, with 12 bases aligning to TRBD2. The CDR3 nucleotides read TGTGCCAGCGCCCGCGAGACTAGCGGGAGTAATGAGCAGTTCTTC. Translated: CASARETSGSNEQFF.